This TCR beta chain is drawn from a study of metastatic and nonmetastatic thyroid tumors. Study context: The study looked at repertoires side by side in blood and in tumor or nodule tissue from malignant and benign thyroid patients.

Whole-study findings and limits: According to reports, the diversity of TCR beta was significantly higher in malignant thyroid tumors than in benign nodules, and this held in both blood and tumor samples.

Notes on this clone: What it recognizes is unknown. Other DNA sequences in this sample translate to the same CDR3.

The CDR3 spans 15 residues. CDR1 and CDR2 from the germline V gene are SEHNR and FQNEAQ (reference sequence). V lost 5 bases to trimming and J lost 7 bases, with 17 bases between them. Patients were all untreated before their thyroid surgery. In the original processing: Construction of a distant-metastasis classifier for papillary thyroid cancer relied on CDR3 differences across clinicopathological groups. Via MiXCR, TCRdb re-called the PCR reads. TCRdb, rather than the study authors, made the V and J calls. The sample shows tens of thousands of clones, about an eighth of them seen only once. The TCR originated in a female donor with papillary thyroid cancer or a benign thyroid nodule (not recorded which). Some clones in this sample may be carry-over from other donors' samples. Material: blood. V is TRBV7-9 and J is TRBJ1-4; D remains ambiguous. DNA of the CDR3: TGTGCCAGCAGCCCAGGCGGGTCCTCTGGTGAAAAACTGTTTTTT. Translating gives CASSPGGSSGEKLFF. The full variable domain, rest sourced from reference TRBV7-9 and TRBJ1-4, is DTGVSQNPRHKITKRGQNVTFRCDPISEHNRLYWYRQTLGQGPEFLTYFQNEAQLEKSRLLSDRFSAERPKGSFSTLEIQRTEQGDSAMYLCASSPGGSSGEKLFFGSGTQLSVL.